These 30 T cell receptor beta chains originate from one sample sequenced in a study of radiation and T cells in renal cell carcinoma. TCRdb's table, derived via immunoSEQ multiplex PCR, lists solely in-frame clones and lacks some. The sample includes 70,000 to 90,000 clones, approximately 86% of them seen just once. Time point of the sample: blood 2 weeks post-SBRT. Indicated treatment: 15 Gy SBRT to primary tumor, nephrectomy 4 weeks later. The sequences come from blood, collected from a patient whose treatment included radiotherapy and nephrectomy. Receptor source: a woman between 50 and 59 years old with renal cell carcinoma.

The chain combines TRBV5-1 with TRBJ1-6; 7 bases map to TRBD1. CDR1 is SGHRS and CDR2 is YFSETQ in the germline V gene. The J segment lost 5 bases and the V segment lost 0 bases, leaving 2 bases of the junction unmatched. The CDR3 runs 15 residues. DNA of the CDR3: TGCGCCAGCAGCTTGGATGGACAGGATAATTCACCCCTCCACTTT. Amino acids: CASSLDGQDNSPLHF.

The CDR3 loop reads CASSYSHSNQPQHF. CDR3 sequence (DNA): TGTGCCAGCAGTTACTCCCATTCCAATCAGCCCCAGCATTTT. The V call is TRBV6-5, the J call TRBJ1-5; D gene unclear. CDR1 is MNHEY, CDR2 SVGAGI, per germline. V was cut by 0 bases and J by 3 bases, with 6 bases left in between. This CDR3 is built from 14 residues.

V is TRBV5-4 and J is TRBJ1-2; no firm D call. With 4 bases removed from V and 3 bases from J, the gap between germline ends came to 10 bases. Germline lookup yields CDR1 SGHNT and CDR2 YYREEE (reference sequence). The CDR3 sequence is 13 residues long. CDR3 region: CASSPRTDYGYTF. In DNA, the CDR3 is TGTGCCAGCAGCCCTCGGACGGACTATGGCTACACCTTC.

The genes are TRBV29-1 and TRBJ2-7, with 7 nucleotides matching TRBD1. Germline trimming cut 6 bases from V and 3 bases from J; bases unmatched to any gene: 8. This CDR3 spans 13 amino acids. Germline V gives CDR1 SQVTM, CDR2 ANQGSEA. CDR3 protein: CSVETGTDYEQYF. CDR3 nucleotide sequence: TGCAGCGTCGAGACCGGGACAGACTACGAGCAGTACTTC.

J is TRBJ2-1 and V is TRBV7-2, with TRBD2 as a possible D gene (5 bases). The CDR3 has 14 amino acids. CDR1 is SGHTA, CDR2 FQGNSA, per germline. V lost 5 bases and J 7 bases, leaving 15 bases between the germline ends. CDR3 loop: CASSPRTVSNEQFF. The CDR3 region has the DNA TGTGCCAGCAGCCCTCGGACTGTATCGAATGAGCAGTTCTTC.

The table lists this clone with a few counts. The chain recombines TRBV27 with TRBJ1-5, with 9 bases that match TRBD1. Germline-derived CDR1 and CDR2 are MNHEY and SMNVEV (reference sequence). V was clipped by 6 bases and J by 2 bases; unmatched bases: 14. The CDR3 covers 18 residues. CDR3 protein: CASSRNPGQGSGNQPQHF. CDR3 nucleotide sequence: TGTGCCAGCAGCCGAAACCCTGGACAGGGGAGTGGCAATCAGCCCCAGCATTTT.

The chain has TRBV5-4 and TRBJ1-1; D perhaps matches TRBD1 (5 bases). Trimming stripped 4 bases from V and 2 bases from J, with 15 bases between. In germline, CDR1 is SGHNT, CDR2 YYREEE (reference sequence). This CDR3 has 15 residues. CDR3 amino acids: CASSPWGGVNTEAFF. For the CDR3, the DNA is TGTGCCAGCAGCCCATGGGGGGGGGTAAACACTGAAGCTTTCTTT.

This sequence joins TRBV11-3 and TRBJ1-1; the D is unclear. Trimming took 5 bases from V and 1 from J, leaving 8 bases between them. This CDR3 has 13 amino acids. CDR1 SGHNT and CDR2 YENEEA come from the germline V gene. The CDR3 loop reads CASSPHPNTEAFF. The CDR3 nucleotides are TGTGCCAGCAGCCCACACCCGAACACTGAAGCTTTCTTT.

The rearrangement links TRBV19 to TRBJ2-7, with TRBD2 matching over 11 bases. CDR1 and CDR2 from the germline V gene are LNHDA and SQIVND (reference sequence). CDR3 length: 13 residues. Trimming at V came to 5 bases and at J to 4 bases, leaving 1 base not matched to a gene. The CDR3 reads CASSPSGGYEQYF. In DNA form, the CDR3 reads TGTGCCAGTAGTCCTAGCGGGGGGTACGAGCAGTACTTC.

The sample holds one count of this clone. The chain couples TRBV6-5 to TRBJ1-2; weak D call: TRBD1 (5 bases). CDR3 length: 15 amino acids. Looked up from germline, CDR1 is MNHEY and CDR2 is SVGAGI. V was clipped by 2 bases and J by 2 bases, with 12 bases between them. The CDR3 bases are TGTGCCAGCAGTTACAAAGCCGACAGCAACTATGGCTACACCTTC. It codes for CASSYKADSNYGYTF.

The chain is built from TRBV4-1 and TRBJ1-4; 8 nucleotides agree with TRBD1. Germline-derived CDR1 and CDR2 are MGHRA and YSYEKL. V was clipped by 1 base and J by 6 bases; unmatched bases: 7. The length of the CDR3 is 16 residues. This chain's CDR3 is CASSQGVRGLHEKLFF. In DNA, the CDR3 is TGCGCCAGCAGCCAAGGTGTCAGGGGGCTTCATGAAAAACTGTTTTTT.

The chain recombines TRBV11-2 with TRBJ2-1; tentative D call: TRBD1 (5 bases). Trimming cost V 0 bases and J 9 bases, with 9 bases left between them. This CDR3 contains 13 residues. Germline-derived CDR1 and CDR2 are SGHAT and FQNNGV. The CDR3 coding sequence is TGTGCCAGCAGCTTAGACAGGGTTAGTGAGCAGTTCTTC. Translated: CASSLDRVSEQFF.

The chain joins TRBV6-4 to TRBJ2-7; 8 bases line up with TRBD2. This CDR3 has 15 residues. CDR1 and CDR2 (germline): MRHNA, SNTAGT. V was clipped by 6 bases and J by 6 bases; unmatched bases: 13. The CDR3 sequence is CASSREAGEIGEQYF. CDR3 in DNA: TGTGCCAGCAGCAGGGAAGCGGGAGAAATTGGCGAGCAGTACTTC.

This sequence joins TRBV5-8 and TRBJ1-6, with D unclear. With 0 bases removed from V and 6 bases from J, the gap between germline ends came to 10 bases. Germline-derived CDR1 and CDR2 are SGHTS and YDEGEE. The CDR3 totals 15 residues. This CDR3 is CASSLAGVPNSPLHF. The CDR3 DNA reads TGTGCCAGCAGCTTGGCGGGTGTTCCTAATTCACCCCTCCACTTT.

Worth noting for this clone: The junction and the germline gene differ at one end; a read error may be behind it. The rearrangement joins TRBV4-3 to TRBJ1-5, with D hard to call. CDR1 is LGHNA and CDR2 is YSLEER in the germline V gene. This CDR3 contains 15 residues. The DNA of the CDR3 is TGCGCCAGCAGTCAAGATATACAGAGCAATCAGCCCCAGCATTTT. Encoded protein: CASSQDIQSNQPQHF.

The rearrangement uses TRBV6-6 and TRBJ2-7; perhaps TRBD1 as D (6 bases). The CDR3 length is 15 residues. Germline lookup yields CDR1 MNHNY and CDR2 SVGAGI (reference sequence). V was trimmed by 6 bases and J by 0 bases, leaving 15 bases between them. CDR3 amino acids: CASRTEQGYSYEQYF. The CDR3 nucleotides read TGTGCCAGCAGAACCGAACAGGGCTACTCCTACGAGCAGTACTTC.

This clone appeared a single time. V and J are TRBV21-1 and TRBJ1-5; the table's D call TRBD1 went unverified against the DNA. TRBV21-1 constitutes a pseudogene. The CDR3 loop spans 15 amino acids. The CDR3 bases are TGTGCCAGCAGCTACCAGGGGCCCTTACATCAGCCCCAGCATTTT. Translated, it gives CASSYQGPLHQPQHF.

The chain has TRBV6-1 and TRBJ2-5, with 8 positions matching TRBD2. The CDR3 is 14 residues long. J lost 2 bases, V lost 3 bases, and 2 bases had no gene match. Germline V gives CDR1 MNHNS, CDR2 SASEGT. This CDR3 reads CASSDTGGQETQYF. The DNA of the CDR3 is TGTGCCAGCAGTGACACGGGGGGGCAAGAGACCCAGTACTTC.

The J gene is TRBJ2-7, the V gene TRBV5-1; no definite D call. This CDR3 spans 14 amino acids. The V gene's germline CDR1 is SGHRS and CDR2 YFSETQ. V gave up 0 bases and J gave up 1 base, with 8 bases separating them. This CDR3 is CASSLAQESYEQYF. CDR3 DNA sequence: TGCGCCAGCAGCTTGGCCCAGGAGTCCTACGAGCAGTACTTC.

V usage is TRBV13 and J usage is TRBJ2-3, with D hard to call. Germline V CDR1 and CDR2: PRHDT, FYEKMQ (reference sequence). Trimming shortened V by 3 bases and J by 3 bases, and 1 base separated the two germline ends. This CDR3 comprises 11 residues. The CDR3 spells CASSFTDTQYF. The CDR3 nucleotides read TGTGCCAGCAGCTTTACAGATACGCAGTATTTT.

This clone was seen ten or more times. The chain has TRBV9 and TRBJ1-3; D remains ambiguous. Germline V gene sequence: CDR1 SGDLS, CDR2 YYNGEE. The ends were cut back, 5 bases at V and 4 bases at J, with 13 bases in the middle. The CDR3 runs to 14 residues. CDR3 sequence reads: CASSASDGGNTIYF. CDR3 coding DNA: TGTGCCAGCAGTGCCTCGGACGGAGGAAACACCATATATTTT.

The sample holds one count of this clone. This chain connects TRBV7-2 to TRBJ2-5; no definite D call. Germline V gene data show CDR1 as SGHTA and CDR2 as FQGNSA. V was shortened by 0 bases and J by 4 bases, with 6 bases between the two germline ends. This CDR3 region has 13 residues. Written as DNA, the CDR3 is TGTGCCAGCAGCTTAGCACAAGCAGAGACCCAGTACTTC. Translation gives CASSLAQAETQYF.

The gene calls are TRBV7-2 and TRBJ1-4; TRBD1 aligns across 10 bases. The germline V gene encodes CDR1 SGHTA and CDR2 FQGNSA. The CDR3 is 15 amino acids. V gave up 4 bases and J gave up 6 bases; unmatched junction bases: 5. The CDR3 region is CASSSTGTGDEKLFF. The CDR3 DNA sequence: TGTGCCAGCAGCTCGACGGGGACAGGGGATGAAAAACTGTTTTTT. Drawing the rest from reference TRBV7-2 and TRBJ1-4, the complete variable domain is GAGVSQSPSNKVTEKGKDVELRCDPISGHTALYWYRQSLGQGLEFLIYFQGNSAPDKSGLPSDRFSAERTGGSVSTLTIQRTQQEDSAVYLCASSSTGTGDEKLFFGSGTQLSVL.

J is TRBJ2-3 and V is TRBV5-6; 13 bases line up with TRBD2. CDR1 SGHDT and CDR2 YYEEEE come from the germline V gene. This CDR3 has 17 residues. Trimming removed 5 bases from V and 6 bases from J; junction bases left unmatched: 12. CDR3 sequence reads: CASSGLAGEGWSDTQYF. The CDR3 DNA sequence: TGTGCCAGCAGTGGACTAGCGGGAGAGGGTTGGTCGGATACGCAGTATTTT. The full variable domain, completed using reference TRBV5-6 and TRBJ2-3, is DAGVTQSPTHLIKTRGQQVTLRCSPKSGHDTVSWYQQALGQGPQFIFQYYEEEERQRGNFPDRFSGHQFPNYSSELNVNALLLGDSALYLCASSGLAGEGWSDTQYFGPGTRLTVL.

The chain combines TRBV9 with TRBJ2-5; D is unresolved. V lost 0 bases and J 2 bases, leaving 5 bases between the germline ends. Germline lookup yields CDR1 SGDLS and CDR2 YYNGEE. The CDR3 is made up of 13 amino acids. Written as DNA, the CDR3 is TGTGCCAGCAGCGTAGTCCCACAAGAGACCCAGTACTTC. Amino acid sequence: CASSVVPQETQYF.

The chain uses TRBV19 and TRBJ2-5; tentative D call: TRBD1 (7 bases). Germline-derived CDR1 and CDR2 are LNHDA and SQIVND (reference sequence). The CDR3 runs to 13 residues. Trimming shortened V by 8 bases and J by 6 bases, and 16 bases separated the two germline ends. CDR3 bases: TGTGCCAGTGGGGACAGCGGGCGGAAGACCCAGTACTTC. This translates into CASGDSGRKTQYF.

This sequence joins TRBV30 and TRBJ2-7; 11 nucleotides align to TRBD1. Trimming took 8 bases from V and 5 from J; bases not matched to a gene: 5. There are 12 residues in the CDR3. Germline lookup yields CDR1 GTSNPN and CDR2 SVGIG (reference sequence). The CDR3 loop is CAGGQGVDEQYF. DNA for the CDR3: TGTGCCGGGGGACAGGGGGTCGACGAGCAGTACTTC. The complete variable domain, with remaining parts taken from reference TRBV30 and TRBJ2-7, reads SQTIHQWPATLVQPVGSPLSLECTVEGTSNPNLYWYRQAAGRGLQLLFYSVGIGQISSEVPQNLSASRPQDRQFILSSKKLLLSDSGFYLCAGGQGVDEQYFGPGTRLTVT.

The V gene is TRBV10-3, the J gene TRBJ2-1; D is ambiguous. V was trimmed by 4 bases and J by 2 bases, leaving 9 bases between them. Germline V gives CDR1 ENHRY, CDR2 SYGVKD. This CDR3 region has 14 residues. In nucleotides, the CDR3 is TGTGCCATCAGTGGGGTCGAGACCTACAATGAGCAGTTCTTC. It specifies CAISGVETYNEQFF.

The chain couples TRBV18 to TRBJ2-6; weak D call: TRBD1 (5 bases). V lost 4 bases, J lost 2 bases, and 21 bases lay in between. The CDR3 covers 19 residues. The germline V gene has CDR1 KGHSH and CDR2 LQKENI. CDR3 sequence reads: CASSHSRTLLLAGANVLTF. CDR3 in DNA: TGTGCCAGCTCACATTCGAGGACACTCCTGCTGGCTGGGGCCAACGTCCTGACTTTC.

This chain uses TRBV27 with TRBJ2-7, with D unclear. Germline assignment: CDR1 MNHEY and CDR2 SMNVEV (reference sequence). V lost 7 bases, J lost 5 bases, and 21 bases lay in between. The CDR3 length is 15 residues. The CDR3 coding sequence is TGTGCCAGCACCTCCCGTGGACGGGTCAAACACGAGCAGTACTTC. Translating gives CASTSRGRVKHEQYF.